This TCR beta chain emerged from a study of cytomegalovirus exposure and HLA in healthy donors. Germline V gene data show CDR1 as MNHNS and CDR2 as SASEGT. After removal of 4 bases from V and 3 bases from J, the junction contained 6 bases not matched to a gene. The length of the CDR3 is 14 residues. With regard to this clone: Antigen specificity is unknown.

The PCR made use of 60 Vbeta and 13 Jbeta primers. This table comes from immunoSEQ multiplex PCR, and its TCRdb copy is limited to in-frame clones, with some not included. The table includes under 300,000 clones, about 66% detected once. General observations from the study: Being productive about 90% or about 30% of the time was typical of most TCR beta V segments in an earlier analysis. In all likelihood, a cluster of highly shared sequence variants was a sequencing artifact.

The rearrangement uses TRBV6-1 and TRBJ2-7; the match to TRBD1 covers 7 bases. This sequence originates from a female donor in good health and CMV-seronegative. Specimen: PBMCs. The CDR3 DNA sequence: TGTGCCAGCAGTGCCCGGGACAGAAACTACGAGCAGTACTTC. Residues: CASSARDRNYEQYF.